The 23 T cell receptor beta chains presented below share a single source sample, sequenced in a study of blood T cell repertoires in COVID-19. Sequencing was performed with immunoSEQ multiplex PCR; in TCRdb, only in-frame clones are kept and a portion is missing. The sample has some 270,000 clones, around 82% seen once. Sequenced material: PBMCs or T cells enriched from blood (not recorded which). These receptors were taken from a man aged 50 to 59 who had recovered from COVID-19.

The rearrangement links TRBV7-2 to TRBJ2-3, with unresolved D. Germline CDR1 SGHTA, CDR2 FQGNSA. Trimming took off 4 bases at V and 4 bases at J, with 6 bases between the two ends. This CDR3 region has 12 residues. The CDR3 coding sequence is TGTGCCAGCAGCTCGTCGGCAGATACGCAGTATTTT. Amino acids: CASSSSADTQYF.

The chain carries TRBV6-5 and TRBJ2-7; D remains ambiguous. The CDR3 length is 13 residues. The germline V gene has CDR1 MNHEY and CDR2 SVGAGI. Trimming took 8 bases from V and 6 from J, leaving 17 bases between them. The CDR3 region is CASAARALGEQYF. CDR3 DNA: TGTGCCAGCGCGGCTCGCGCTTTGGGCGAGCAGTACTTC.

The CDR3 region has the DNA TGTGCCAGTAGTATGGGTGGGAGCACCGAGCAGTACTTC. This gives the protein CASSMGGSTEQYF. The V gene is TRBV19, the J gene TRBJ2-7; weak D call: TRBD2 (5 bases). This CDR3 has 13 amino acids. CDR1 is LNHDA, CDR2 SQIVND, per germline (reference sequence). V gave up 3 bases and J gave up 6 bases, with 12 bases separating them.

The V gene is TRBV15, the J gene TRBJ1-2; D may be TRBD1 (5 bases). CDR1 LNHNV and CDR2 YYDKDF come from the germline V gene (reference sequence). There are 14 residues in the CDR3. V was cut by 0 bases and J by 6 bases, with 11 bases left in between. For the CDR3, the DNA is TGTGCCACCAGCAGAGACAGGGCATTAGATGGCTACACCTTC. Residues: CATSRDRALDGYTF.

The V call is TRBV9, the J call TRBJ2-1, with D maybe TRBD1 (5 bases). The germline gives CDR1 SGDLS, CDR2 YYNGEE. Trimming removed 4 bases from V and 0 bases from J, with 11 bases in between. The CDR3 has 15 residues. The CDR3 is CASSSQGSSYNEQFF. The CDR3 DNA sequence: TGTGCCAGCAGCTCCCAGGGAAGCTCCTACAATGAGCAGTTCTTC.

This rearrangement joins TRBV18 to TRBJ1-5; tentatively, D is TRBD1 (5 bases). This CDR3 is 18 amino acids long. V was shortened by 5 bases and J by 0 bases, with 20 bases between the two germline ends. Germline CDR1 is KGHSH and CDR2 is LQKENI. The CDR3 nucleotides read TGTGCCAGCTCATCCAAGGGGCGAGTAGGCGGTAGCAATCAGCCCCAGCATTTT. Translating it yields CASSSKGRVGGSNQPQHF.

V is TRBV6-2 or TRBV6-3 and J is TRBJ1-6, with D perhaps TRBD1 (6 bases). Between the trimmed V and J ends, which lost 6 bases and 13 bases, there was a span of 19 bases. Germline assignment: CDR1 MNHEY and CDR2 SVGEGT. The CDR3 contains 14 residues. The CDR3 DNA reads TGTGCCAGCAGCCCAAATACAGGGCTTTCTCCCCTCCACTTT. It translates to CASSPNTGLSPLHF.

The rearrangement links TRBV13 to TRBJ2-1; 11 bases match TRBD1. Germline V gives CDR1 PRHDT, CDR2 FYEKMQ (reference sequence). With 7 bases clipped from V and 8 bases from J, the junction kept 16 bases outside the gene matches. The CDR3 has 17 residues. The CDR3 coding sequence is TGTGCCAGCATCTCCGGCGTGGGACAGGGGGTAGTGGATGAGCAGTTCTTC. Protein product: CASISGVGQGVVDEQFF. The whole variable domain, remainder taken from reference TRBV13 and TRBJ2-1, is AAGVIQSPRHLIKEKRETATLKCYPIPRHDTVYWYQQGPGQDPQFLISFYEKMQSDKGSIPDRFSAQQFSDYHSELNMSSLELGDSALYFCASISGVGQGVVDEQFFGPGTRLTVL.

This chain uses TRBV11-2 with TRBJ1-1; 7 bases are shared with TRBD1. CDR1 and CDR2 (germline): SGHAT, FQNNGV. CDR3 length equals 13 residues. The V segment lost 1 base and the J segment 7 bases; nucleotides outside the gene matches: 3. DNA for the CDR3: TGTGCCAGCAGCTTAGCGGGACAGTTTGAAGCTTTCTTT. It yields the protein CASSLAGQFEAFF.

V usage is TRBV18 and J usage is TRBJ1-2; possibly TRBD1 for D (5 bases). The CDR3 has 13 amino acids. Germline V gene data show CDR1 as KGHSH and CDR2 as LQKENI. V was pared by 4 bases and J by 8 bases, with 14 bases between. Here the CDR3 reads CASSLQGLDGYTF. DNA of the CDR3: TGTGCCAGCTCACTCCAGGGTCTGGACGGCTACACCTTC.

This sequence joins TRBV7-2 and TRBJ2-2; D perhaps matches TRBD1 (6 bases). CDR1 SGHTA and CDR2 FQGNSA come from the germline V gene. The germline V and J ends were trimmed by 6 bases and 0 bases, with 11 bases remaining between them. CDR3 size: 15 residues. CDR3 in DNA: TGTGCCAGCAGATCGACAGGCTCGAACACCGGGGAGCTGTTTTTT. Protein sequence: CASRSTGSNTGELFF.

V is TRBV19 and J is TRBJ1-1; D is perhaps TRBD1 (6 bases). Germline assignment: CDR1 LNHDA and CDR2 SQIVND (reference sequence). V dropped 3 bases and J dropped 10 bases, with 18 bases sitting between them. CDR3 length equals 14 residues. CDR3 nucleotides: TGTGCCAGTAGTATGGTACAGGGAAAAGGGGGAGCTTTCTTT. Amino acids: CASSMVQGKGGAFF.

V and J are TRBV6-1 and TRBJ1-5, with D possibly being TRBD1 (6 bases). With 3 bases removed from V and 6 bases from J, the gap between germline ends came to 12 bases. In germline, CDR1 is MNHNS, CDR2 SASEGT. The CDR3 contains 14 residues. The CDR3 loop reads CASSDRTVAQPQHF. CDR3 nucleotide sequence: TGTGCCAGCAGTGACAGGACAGTAGCTCAGCCCCAGCATTTT.

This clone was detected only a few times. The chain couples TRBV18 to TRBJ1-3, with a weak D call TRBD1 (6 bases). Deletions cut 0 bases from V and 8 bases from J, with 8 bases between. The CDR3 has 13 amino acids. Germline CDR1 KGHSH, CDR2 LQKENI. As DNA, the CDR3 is TGTGCCAGCTCACCACCCAGGGGTTACACCATATATTTT. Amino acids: CASSPPRGYTIYF.

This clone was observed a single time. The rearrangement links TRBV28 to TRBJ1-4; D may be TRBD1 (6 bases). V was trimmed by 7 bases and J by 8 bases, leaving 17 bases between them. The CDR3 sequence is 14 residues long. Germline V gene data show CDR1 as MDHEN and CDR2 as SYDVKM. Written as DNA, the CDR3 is TGTGCCAGCAACGACGACAGGTTCAGGGAAAAACTGTTTTTT. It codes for CASNDDRFREKLFF.

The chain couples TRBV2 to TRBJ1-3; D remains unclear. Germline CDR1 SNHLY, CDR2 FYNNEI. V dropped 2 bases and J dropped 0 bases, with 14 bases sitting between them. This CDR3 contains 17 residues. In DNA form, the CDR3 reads TGTGCCAGCAGTGAATGGCAGGCGGGAATCTCTGGAAACACCATATATTTT. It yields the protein CASSEWQAGISGNTIYF.

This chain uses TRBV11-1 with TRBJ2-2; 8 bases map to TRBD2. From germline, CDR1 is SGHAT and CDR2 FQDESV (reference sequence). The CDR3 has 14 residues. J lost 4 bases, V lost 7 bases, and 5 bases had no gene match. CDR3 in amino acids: CASTTGGTTGELFF. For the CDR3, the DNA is TGTGCCAGCACCACGGGGGGGACCACCGGGGAGCTGTTTTTT.

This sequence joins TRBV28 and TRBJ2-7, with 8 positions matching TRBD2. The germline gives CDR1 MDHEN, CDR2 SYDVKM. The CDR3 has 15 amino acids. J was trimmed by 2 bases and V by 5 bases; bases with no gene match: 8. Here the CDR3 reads CASSPRTTSAYEQYF. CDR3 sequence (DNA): TGTGCCAGCAGTCCGCGTACGACTAGCGCCTACGAGCAGTACTTC.

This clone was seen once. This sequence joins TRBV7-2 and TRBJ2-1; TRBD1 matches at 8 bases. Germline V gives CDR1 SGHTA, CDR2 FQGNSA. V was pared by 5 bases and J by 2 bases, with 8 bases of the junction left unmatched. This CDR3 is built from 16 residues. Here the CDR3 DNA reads TGTGCCAGCAGCCCCCTTAGGACAGGGACCTACAATGAGCAGTTCTTC. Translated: CASSPLRTGTYNEQFF.

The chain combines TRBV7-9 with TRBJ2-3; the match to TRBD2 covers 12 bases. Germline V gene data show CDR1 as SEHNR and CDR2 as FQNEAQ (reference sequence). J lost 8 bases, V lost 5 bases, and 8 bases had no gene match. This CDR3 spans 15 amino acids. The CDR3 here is CASSPRLAGVGTQYF. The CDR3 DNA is TGTGCCAGCAGCCCCCGACTAGCGGGAGTCGGTACGCAGTATTTT.

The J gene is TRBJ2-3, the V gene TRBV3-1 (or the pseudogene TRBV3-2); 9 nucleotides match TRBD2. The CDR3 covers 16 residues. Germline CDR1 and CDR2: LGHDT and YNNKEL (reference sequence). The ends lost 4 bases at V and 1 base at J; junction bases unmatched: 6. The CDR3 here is CASSPLAGKGTDTQYF. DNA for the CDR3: TGTGCCAGCAGCCCCCTAGCGGGGAAGGGCACAGATACGCAGTATTTT.

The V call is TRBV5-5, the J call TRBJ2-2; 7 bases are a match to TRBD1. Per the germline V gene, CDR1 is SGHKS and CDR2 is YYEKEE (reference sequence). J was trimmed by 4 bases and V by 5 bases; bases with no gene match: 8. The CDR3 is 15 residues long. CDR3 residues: CASRRGGAVTGELFF. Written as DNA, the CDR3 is TGTGCCAGCAGACGAGGGGGCGCGGTCACCGGGGAGCTGTTTTTT.

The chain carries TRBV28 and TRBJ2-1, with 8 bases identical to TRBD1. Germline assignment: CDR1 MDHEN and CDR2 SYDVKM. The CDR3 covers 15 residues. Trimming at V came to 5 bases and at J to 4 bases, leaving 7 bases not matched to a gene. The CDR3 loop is CASSPSQGGYNEQFF. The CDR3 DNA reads TGTGCCAGCAGTCCCTCACAGGGGGGATACAATGAGCAGTTCTTC.